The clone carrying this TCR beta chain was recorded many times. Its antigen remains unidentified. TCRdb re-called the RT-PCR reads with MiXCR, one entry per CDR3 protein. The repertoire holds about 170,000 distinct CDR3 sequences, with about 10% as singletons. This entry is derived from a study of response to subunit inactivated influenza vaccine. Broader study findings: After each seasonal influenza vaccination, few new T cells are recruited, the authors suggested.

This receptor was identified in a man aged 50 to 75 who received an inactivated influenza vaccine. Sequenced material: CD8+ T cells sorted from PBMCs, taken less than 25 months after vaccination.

The CDR3: CASSRTGNNSPLHF. Here the CDR3 DNA reads TGTGCCAGCAGCAGGACAGGGAATAATTCACCCCTCCACTTT. The V and J genes are TRBV11-1 and TRBJ1-6; the match to TRBD1 covers 8 bases. Germline V gives CDR1 SGHAT, CDR2 FQDESV (reference sequence). With 5 bases clipped from V and 5 bases from J, the junction kept 2 bases outside the gene matches. The CDR3 has 14 amino acids.